This TCR beta chain was recovered during a study of response to subunit inactivated influenza vaccine. Study-level findings and limits: That few new T cells are recruited by each seasonal influenza vaccination was the authors' suggestion.

This clonotype was picked up a small number of times. Its matching antigen is unknown. One entry per CDR3 protein results from TCRdb running MiXCR on the RT-PCR reads. The table includes a few hundred thousand distinct CDR3 sequences, approximately 15% detected once. This CDR3 region has 16 residues. V dropped 0 bases and J dropped 4 bases, with 14 bases sitting between them. The V gene's germline CDR1 is SGHRS and CDR2 YFSETQ. The chain employs TRBV5-1 and TRBJ2-1, with D possibly being TRBD2 (6 bases). The sequence was obtained from a man between 50 and 59 years old who received an inactivated influenza vaccine. Specimen: PBMCs from blood, collected less than 13 days after vaccination. CDR3 sequence reads: CASSLEFGGGYNEQFF. In DNA, the CDR3 is TGCGCCAGCAGCTTGGAGTTTGGAGGAGGGTACAATGAGCAGTTCTTC.